Listed here are 17 T cell receptor beta chains from one sample, sequenced in a study of blood T cell repertoires in COVID-19. Profiling relied on immunoSEQ multiplex PCR, and the TCRdb table lists in-frame clones only, not all of them. The sample records approximately 290,000 clones, about nine tenths being singletons. The source material was peripheral blood. These receptor sequences come from a woman aged 30 to 39 with COVID-19, enrolled during active disease.

This sequence joins TRBV5-1 and TRBJ1-2, with D unresolved. This CDR3 has 13 residues. Trimming left V 1 base short and J 12 bases short, with 16 bases between. Germline-derived CDR1 and CDR2 are SGHRS and YFSETQ. CDR3 sequence: CASSLMPQAGNTF. The CDR3 DNA reads as TGCGCCAGCAGCTTGATGCCGCAGGCCGGCAACACCTTC.

In this sample, this clone turned up once. The J gene is TRBJ1-1, the V gene TRBV13; the match to TRBD1 covers 7 bases. Germline trimming cut 4 bases from V and 1 base from J; bases unmatched to any gene: 6. Germline V CDR1 and CDR2: PRHDT, FYEKMQ (reference sequence). CDR3 length equals 15 residues. DNA for the CDR3: TGTGCCAGCAGCTCCCAGGGGGGAGGGAACACTGAAGCTTTCTTT. It yields the protein CASSSQGGGNTEAFF.

The rearrangement links TRBV5-1 to TRBJ1-4; D ambiguous. This CDR3 is 16 amino acids long. CDR1 is SGHRS, CDR2 YFSETQ, per germline. Trimming pared 0 bases from V and 8 bases from J, leaving 17 bases between. CDR3 loop: CASSLAPSNTGEKLFF. The CDR3 bases are TGCGCCAGCAGCTTGGCCCCCTCCAACACGGGGGAAAAACTGTTTTTT.

This clone appeared once. The same CDR3 also results from other DNA sequences found in this sample. The chain combines TRBV27 with TRBJ1-2; 7 positions match TRBD1. The CDR3 length is 13 residues. Germline values: CDR1 MNHEY, CDR2 SMNVEV (reference sequence). V gave up 2 bases and J gave up 5 bases; unmatched junction bases: 2. The DNA of the CDR3 is TGTGCCAGCAGTTTAGGGACAGCATATGGCTACACCTTC. Protein: CASSLGTAYGYTF.

The chain links TRBV13 to TRBJ2-7, with 7 nucleotides matching TRBD2. With V trimmed by 5 bases and J by 4 bases, 5 bases remained unmatched. Per the germline V gene, CDR1 is PRHDT and CDR2 is FYEKMQ (reference sequence). The CDR3 length is 13 residues. DNA for the CDR3: TGTGCCAGCAGCCCAGCGGGACTTTACGAGCAGTACTTC. This codes for CASSPAGLYEQYF. Supplemented by reference TRBV13 and TRBJ2-7, the full variable domain reads AAGVIQSPRHLIKEKRETATLKCYPIPRHDTVYWYQQGPGQDPQFLISFYEKMQSDKGSIPDRFSAQQFSDYHSELNMSSLELGDSALYFCASSPAGLYEQYFGPGTRLTVT.

This chain uses TRBV5-4 with TRBJ2-3; TRBD1 agrees at 10 bases. Trimming took 4 bases from V and 3 from J; bases not matched to a gene: 8. This CDR3 is built from 16 residues. Per the germline V gene, CDR1 is SGHNT and CDR2 is YYREEE (reference sequence). CDR3 coding DNA: TGTGCCAGCAGCGCCTGGACAGGGGGTCCAACAGATACGCAGTATTTT. Translating gives CASSAWTGGPTDTQYF.

The chain couples TRBV19 to TRBJ1-1; D possibly corresponds to TRBD1 (5 bases). V lost 7 bases and J lost 4, with 19 bases in between. Germline values: CDR1 LNHDA, CDR2 SQIVND (reference sequence). This CDR3 has 15 residues. The CDR3 loop reads CASTLEGQGFTEAFF. CDR3 coding DNA: TGTGCCAGTACTCTGGAAGGGCAGGGCTTCACTGAAGCTTTCTTT.

CDR3 DNA: TGCAGCGTTGTGGGAGGGAGTGAAAAACTGTTTTTT. Protein: CSVVGGSEKLFF. This chain links TRBV29-1 with TRBJ1-4; D gene unclear. Germline assignment: CDR1 SQVTM and CDR2 ANQGSEA. Trimming removed 4 bases from V and 7 bases from J, with 10 bases in between. The CDR3 spans 12 residues. Full variable domain (rest looked up from reference TRBV29-1 and TRBJ1-4): SAVISQKPSRDICQRGTSLTIQCQVDSQVTMMFWYRQQPGQSLTLIATANQGSEATYESGFVIDKFPISRPNLTFSTLTVSNMSPEDSSIYLCSVVGGSEKLFFGSGTQLSVL.

The chain carries TRBV20-1 and TRBJ1-6, with a possible D match to TRBD1 (5 bases). Germline CDR1 DFQATT, CDR2 SNEGSKA (reference sequence). The length of the CDR3 is 12 residues. V was trimmed by 3 bases and J by 9 bases, leaving 9 bases between them. The CDR3 coding sequence is TGCAGTGCTAGTAGGGGAACTTCACCCCTCCACTTT. Translating it yields CSASRGTSPLHF.

The rearrangement uses TRBV5-1 and TRBJ2-1, with D uncertain. With 4 bases removed from V and 12 bases from J, the gap between germline ends came to 14 bases. There are 12 residues in the CDR3. Germline V gene lookup returns CDR1 SGHRS and CDR2 YFSETQ. CDR3 loop: CASSQRGRGQFF. The CDR3 region has the DNA TGCGCCAGCAGCCAGCGCGGCCGCGGGCAGTTCTTC.

The chain carries TRBV6-5 and TRBJ2-1; 10 bases line up with TRBD1. The CDR3 contains 15 residues. Germline V CDR1 and CDR2: MNHEY, SVGAGI. V shed 6 bases, J shed 4 bases, and the junction held 6 bases outside the gene matches. The CDR3 loop reads CASRMGQGPYNEQFF. The CDR3 DNA reads as TGTGCCAGCAGAATGGGACAGGGGCCTTACAATGAGCAGTTCTTC.

J is TRBJ1-1 and V is TRBV10-2; D is uncertain. CDR3 length: 15 residues. Trimming left V 0 bases short and J 2 bases short, with 10 bases between. CDR1 is WSHSY and CDR2 is SAAADI in the germline V gene. CDR3 DNA sequence: TGCGCCAGCAGTGAGTCCCATCCCGGTAACACTGAAGCTTTCTTT. This codes for CASSESHPGNTEAFF.

The CDR3: CASSYSMANEQFF. Written as DNA, the CDR3 is TGTGCCAGCAGTTACTCGATGGCCAATGAGCAGTTCTTC. The chain recombines TRBV6-2 or TRBV6-3 with TRBJ2-1; D remains ambiguous. Per the germline V gene, CDR1 is MNHEY and CDR2 is SVGEGT. This CDR3 comprises 13 residues. Trimming cost V 0 bases and J 6 bases, with 6 bases left between them.

The chain employs TRBV27 and TRBJ2-7, with a weak D call TRBD1 (5 bases). The V end lost 2 bases, the J end lost 2 bases, and 7 bases lay between the germline ends. The germline CDR1 and CDR2 sequences are MNHEY and SMNVEV (reference sequence). This CDR3 comprises 13 residues. CDR3 sequence (DNA): TGTGCCAGCAGTTTAACGGACACCTACGAGCAGTACTTC. Protein: CASSLTDTYEQYF.

The chain carries TRBV7-9 and TRBJ2-7, with a tentative D call TRBD2 (5 bases). Deletions cut 2 bases from V and 1 base from J, with 9 bases between. In germline, CDR1 is SEHNR, CDR2 FQNEAQ (reference sequence). The CDR3 sequence is 14 residues long. In DNA form, the CDR3 reads TGTGCCAGCAGCTTATCAGGAGGATCCTACGAGCAGTACTTC. It is translated as CASSLSGGSYEQYF.

This chain uses TRBV2 with TRBJ1-1; D remains ambiguous. Per the germline V gene, CDR1 is SNHLY and CDR2 is FYNNEI. Trimming removed 7 bases from V and 4 bases from J, with 10 bases in between. The CDR3 loop spans 12 amino acids. The CDR3 DNA reads as TGTGCCAGCACGGTCGCGGTCACTGAAGCTTTCTTT. Amino acid sequence: CASTVAVTEAFF.

This clone was seen more than once but under ten times. The chain is built from TRBV2 and TRBJ1-5; D is undetermined. There are 16 residues in the CDR3. Germline-derived CDR1 and CDR2 are SNHLY and FYNNEI. V lost 2 bases to trimming and J lost 4 bases, with 15 bases between them. This chain's CDR3 is CASSESEGAGNQPQHF. The CDR3 DNA sequence: TGTGCCAGCAGTGAATCGGAGGGAGCGGGGAATCAGCCCCAGCATTTT.